This TCR beta chain derives from a study of blood T cell repertoires in COVID-19 (dated by TCRdb to 2020 to 2021). Broadly, across the study: Samples covering the acute and convalescent phases of COVID-19 were provided by collaborators in the United States, Italy and Spain. The prospective study material was composed of cDNA or gDNA derived from T cells, B-cell-depleted T cells, or PBMCs. The dataset comprised deeply sampled blood TCRbeta repertoires from subjects exposed to, actively infected with, or recovered from COVID-19. The repertoires were released in a freely available public database intended as a resource for research on the immune response to SARS-CoV-2. Samples were obtained from the ongoing ImmuneRACE study (first 160 participants) and from approximately 1,200 subjects provided by 6 global collaborators. The sample metadata nearly always contained a de-identified subject ID, COVID-19 status, age in years and sex. HLA class I and class II types, where available, came from metadata supplied by the sample provider rather than from assay-based typing. Study-level results and caveats: Clinical and demographic metadata were provided uncurated, with the amount varying by source and participant.

The collaborating institutions used their own protocols to collect whole blood in K2EDTA tubes. For TCRbeta analysis, collaborators shipped samples in one of three forms: frozen whole blood, isolated PBMCs, or DNA extracted from either of those sample types. Notes on this clone: There is no known antigen for this receptor. No qualities accompany the bases; no much larger clone lies one base away.

TCRbeta CDR3 regions were amplified from genomic DNA by means of the immunoSEQ Assay, a bias-controlled multiplex PCR. Concerning the study's data processing: The number of nucleated cells in each sample was estimated by amplification of reference gene primers within the assay. To quantify the absolute abundance of each unique TCRbeta CDR3 rearrangement, sequence reads were collapsed and filtered. For each sample, productive Simpson clonality was calculated by taking the square root of Simpson's diversity index across productive rearrangements. In TCRdb, the immuneACCESS table is reduced to in-frame sequences with V and J assigned. These tables do not hold every clone; where another copy was compared, an unresolved V gene accounts for under half, and the others remain unexplained. The V and J calls and clone size are taken from that table; D and trimming were inferred from the DNA. This sample has over 55,000 clones in its table, and 88% of those were observed once. The ten largest clones represent around 4.5% of the sample.

CDR3 length: 16 amino acids, cysteine to phenylalanine. Solely the CDR3 DNA is kept, with 48 bases framed from the first base. From V the trimming removes 5 bases and from J it removes 3 bases, while the gene matches leave 8 bases of the junction unaccounted for. CDR1 and CDR2 are drawn from the germline V gene: SGHAT, FQNNGV. The sequence was collected from a human donor in a cohort sampled during active COVID-19. The sequence joins TRBV11-2 to TRBJ2-2, and 8 bases in between align with TRBD1. Material for sequencing was peripheral blood. The nucleotides are TGTGCCAGCAGCGGTCGACAGGGGTTGGACACCGGGGAGCTGTTTTTT. Translation gives CASSGRQGLDTGELFF. The CDR3, completed at both ends by the reference TRBV11-2 and TRBJ2-2 genes, gives the full variable domain EAGVAQSPRYKIIEKRQSVAFWCNPISGHATLYWYQQILGQGPKLLIQFQNNGVVDDSQLPKDRFSAERLKGVDSTLKIQPAKLEDSAVYLCASSGRQGLDTGELFFGEGSRLTVL.